This TCR beta chain is from a study of shared clonotypes between healthy human individuals. Only in-frame clones appear in the TCRdb table, and some are missing; sequencing was by immunoSEQ multiplex PCR. This sample carries 450,000 to 500,000 clones, around 73% of them seen once, and the ten largest clones take 12%. From germline, CDR1 is MNHEY and CDR2 SVGAGI. The CDR3 totals 13 residues. Trimming stripped 2 bases from V and 10 bases from J, with 9 bases between. The receptor's source is a woman aged 40 to 50 in good health. Some clones in this sample may be carry-over from other donors' samples. V is TRBV6-5 and J is TRBJ1-6, with D hard to call. The sample was PBMCs. CDR3 region: CASSYREDSPLHF. The CDR3 DNA reads TGTGCCAGCAGTTACAGGGAGGACTCACCCCTCCACTTT.